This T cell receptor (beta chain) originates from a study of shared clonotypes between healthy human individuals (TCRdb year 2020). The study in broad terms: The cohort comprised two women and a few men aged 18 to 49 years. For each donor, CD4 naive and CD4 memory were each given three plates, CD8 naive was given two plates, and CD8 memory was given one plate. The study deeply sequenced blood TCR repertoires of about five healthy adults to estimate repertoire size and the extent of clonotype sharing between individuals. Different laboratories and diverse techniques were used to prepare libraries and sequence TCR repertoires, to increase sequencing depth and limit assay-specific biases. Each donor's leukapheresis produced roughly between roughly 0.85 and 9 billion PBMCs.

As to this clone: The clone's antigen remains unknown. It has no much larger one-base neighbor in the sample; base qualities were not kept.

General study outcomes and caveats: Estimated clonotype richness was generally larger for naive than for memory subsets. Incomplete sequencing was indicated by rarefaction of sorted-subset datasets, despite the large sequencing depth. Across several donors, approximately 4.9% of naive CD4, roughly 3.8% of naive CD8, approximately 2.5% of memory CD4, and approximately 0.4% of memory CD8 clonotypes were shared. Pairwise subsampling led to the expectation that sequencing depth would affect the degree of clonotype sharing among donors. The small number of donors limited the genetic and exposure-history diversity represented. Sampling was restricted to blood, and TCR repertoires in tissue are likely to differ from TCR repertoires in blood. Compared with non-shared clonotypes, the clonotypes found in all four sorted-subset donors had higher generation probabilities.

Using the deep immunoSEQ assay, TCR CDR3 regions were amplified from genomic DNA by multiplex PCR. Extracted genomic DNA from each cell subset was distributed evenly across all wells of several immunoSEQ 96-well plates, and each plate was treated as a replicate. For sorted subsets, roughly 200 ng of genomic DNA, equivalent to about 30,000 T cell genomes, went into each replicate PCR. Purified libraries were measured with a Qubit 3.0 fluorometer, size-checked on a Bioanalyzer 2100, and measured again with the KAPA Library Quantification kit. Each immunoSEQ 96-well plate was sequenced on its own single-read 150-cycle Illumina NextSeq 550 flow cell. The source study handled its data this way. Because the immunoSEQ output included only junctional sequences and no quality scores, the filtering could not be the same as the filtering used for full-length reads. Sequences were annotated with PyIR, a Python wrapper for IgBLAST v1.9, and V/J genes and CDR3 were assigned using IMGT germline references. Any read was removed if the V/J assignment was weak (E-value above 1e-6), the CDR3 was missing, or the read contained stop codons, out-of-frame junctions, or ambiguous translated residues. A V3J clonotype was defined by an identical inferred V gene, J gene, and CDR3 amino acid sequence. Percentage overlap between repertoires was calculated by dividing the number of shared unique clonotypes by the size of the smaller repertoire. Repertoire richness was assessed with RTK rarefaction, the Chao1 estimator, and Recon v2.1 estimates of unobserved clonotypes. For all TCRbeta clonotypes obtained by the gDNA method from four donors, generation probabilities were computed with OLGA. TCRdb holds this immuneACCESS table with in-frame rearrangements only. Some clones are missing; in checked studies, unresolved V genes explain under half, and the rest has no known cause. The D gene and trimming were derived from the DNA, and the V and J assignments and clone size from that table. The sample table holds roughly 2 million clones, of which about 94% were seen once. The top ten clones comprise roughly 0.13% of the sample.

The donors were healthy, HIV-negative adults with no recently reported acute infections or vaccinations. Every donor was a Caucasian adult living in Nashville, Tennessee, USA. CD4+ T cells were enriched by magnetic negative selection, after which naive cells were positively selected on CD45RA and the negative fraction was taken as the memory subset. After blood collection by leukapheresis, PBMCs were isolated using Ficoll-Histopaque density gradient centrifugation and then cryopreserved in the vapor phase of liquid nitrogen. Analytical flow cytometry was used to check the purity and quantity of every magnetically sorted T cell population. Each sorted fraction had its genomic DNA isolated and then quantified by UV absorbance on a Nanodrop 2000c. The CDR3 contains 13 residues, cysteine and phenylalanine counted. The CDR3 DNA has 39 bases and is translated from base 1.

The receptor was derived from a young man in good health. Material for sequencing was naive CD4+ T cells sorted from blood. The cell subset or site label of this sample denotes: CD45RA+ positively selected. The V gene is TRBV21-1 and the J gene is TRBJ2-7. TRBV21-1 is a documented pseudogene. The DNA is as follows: TGTGCCAGCAGCAAAGGGGACCCACTCGGGCAGTACTTC. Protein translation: CASSKGDPLGQYF.